This T cell receptor (beta chain) appears in the sequencing data of a study of blood T cell repertoires in COVID-19 (TCRdb year 2020). A note on the overall study: Samples from collaborators originated in the United States, Italy and Spain and spanned both the acute and convalescent phases of COVID-19. The prospective study material was composed of cDNA or gDNA derived from T cells, B-cell-depleted T cells, or PBMCs. The dataset comprised deeply sampled blood TCRbeta repertoires from subjects exposed to, actively infected with, or recovered from COVID-19. The repertoires were released in a freely available public database meant as a resource for research on the immune response to SARS-CoV-2. The samples were drawn from two sources: the first 160 participants of the ongoing ImmuneRACE study, and 1,200 or so subjects contributed by 6 global collaborators. The sample metadata nearly always contained a de-identified subject ID, COVID-19 status, age in years and sex. Where available, HLA class I and class II types were taken from metadata supplied by the sample provider and were not determined by assay-based typing.

The paper's findings and limits, for the study overall: The amount of clinical and demographic metadata varied by source and participant and was provided uncurated.

The collaborating institutions used their own protocols to collect whole blood in K2EDTA tubes. For TCRbeta analysis, collaborators shipped samples in one of three forms: frozen whole blood, isolated PBMCs, or DNA extracted from either of those sample types. To note about this clone: It has no known antigen specificity. Per-base qualities were not stored, and no clone one base away is much larger.

The immunoSEQ Assay, a bias-controlled multiplex PCR, was used to amplify TCRbeta CDR3 regions from genomic DNA. The authors' pipeline ran thus. The number of nucleated cells in each sample was estimated from the amplification of reference gene primers within the assay. To quantify the absolute abundance of each unique TCRbeta CDR3 rearrangement, sequence reads were collapsed and filtered. For each sample, productive Simpson clonality was calculated by taking the square root of Simpson's diversity index across productive rearrangements. TCRdb retrieved this table from immuneACCESS and kept in-frame rearrangements only. Not all clones are present; in checked studies, unresolved V genes account for under half, and no reason is known for the remainder. Clone size and V and J calls were adopted from that table, with D and trimming inferred from the DNA. This sample lists some 42,000 clones; 80% to 90% were detected once. Approximately 10% of the sample rests with the top ten.

Sequences were obtained from peripheral blood. This receptor was taken from a man younger than 45 with active or convalescent COVID-19.

CDR3 reads: CASLPGGGGYGYTF. The DNA sequence is given as TGTGCCAGTCTCCCCGGTGGGGGGGGCTATGGCTACACCTTC. The V gene is TRBV19 and the J gene is TRBJ1-2; the best D guess is TRBD1, with 5 bases matching. From the cysteine through the phenylalanine, the CDR3 covers 14 amino acids. The only DNA kept is the CDR3, 42 bases in frame from the first base. CDR1 LNHDA and CDR2 SQIVND are derived from the germline V gene (reference sequence). A distance of 17 bases separates the germline ends of V and J, which lose 8 bases and 4 bases respectively.